This is a list of T cell receptor beta chains from one sample in a study of shared clonotypes between healthy human individuals. TCRdb's table, derived via immunoSEQ multiplex PCR, lists solely in-frame clones and lacks some. The sample has roughly 2.2 million clones, about 90% seen once. The sample was naive CD4+ T cells from PBMCs. The receptors come from a young man in good health. Some clones in this sample may be carry-over from other donors' samples. Both conserved end residues are part of each CDR3. The D gene is left open where the match is weak.

TRBD2,TRBV19,TRBJ2-1,TGTGCCAGTAGCCCTAGCGGGCCCAGCTCCTACAATGAGCAGTTCTTC,CASSPSGPSSYNEQFF
TRBD2,TRBV7-2,TRBJ2-2,TGTGCCAGCAGCTTCGGGACTACGTCAGACACCGGGGAGCTGTTTTTT,CASSFGTTSDTGELFF
.,TRBV30,TRBJ1-1,TGTGCCTGGAGTGCGTGGCTACGGGGCACTGAAGCTTTCTTT,CAWSAWLRGTEAFF
.,TRBV4-1,TRBJ1-4,TGCGCCAGCAGCCCCAACAGGGAAACTAATGAAAAACTGTTTTTT,CASSPNRETNEKLFF
.,TRBV9,TRBJ1-3,TGTGCCAGCAGCCTCCCCCACGGGGGGCCCGGAAACACCATATATTTT,CASSLPHGGPGNTIYF
TRBD1,TRBV7-9,TRBJ2-7,TGTGCCAGCAGCTTTGGAACATCGACAGGGCTCCACGAGCAGTACTTC,CASSFGTSTGLHEQYF
.,TRBV28,TRBJ1-5,TGTGCCAGCAGGGGAGGGGGAGCGGGCTGGGGGTATAGCAATCAGCCCCAGCATTTT,CASRGGGAGWGYSNQPQHF
TRBD2,TRBV5-1,TRBJ2-3,TGCGCCAGCAGCTTGGCGCTAGCGGGATCGGATACGCAGTATTTT,CASSLALAGSDTQYF
.,TRBV6-6,TRBJ1-5,TGTGCCAGCAGTTACCCAGGGGAGCAGCCCCAGCATTTT,CASSYPGEQPQHF
.,TRBV2,TRBJ1-5,TGTGCCAGCAGGGTCAGCCCCAATCAGCCCCAGCATTTT,CASRVSPNQPQHF
.,TRBV5-4,TRBJ2-5,TGTGCCAGCAGCTTGGGAGGGCCAGGTGGTTCCCAAGAGACCCAGTACTTC,CASSLGGPGGSQETQYF
TRBD2,TRBV19,TRBJ2-7,TGTGCCAGTAGTATCACAAGCGGGAGAGGTTACGAGCAGTACTTC,CASSITSGRGYEQYF
TRBD1,TRBV19,TRBJ1-2,TGTGCCAGTAGGAGCTACGACAGGGCAAGCGGCTACACCTTC,CASRSYDRASGYTF
TRBD1,TRBV29-1,TRBJ2-7,TGCAGCGTTGAGGGACTCGGGACAGGCGCCTACGAGCAGTACTTC,CSVEGLGTGAYEQYF
.,TRBV5-1,TRBJ2-1,TGCGCCAGCAGCTTGGCGGTTTCCTCCTACAATGAGCAGTTCTTC,CASSLAVSSYNEQFF
TRBD1,TRBV19,TRBJ2-7,TGTGCCAGTAGAGGGGACAGGGGCTCGTACGAGCAGTACTTC,CASRGDRGSYEQYF
.,TRBV2,TRBJ2-2,TGTGCCAGGTCACTGAACACCGGGGAGCTGTTTTTT,CARSLNTGELFF